This is a list of T cell receptor beta chains from one sample in a study of cytomegalovirus exposure and HLA in healthy donors. The repertoire was sequenced with immunoSEQ multiplex PCR; TCRdb's copy has only in-frame clones and lacks some. The sample yields approximately 38,000 clones, of which the top ten take up 7.5% to 9.5%. The sample consisted of PBMCs. The receptors were gathered from a man between 40 and 49 years old in good health and CMV-seropositive. Each CDR3 is given with its conserved first and last residue. D genes are given only for firm matches.

d_call,v_call,j_call,cdr3_nt,cdr3_aa
TRBD1,TRBV27,TRBJ1-2,TGTGCCAGCAGTCCCCAGGGACAGAACTATGGCTACACCTTC,CASSPQGQNYGYTF
.,TRBV5-6,TRBJ2-1,TGTGCCACCTCCACGGACACTTACAATGAGCAGTTCTTC,CATSTDTYNEQFF
.,TRBV5-4,TRBJ2-7,TGTGCCAGCAGCCAGACATCCTTAGAGCAGTACTTC,CASSQTSLEQYF
TRBD2,TRBV10-3,TRBJ2-1,TGTGCCATCAGTGAATCCGGGGGGGTAAGGGCTAGCGGGAGTATCGATGAGCAGTTCTTC,CAISESGGVRASGSIDEQFF
.,TRBV2,TRBJ1-1,TGTGCCAGCAGTGAAGGGGGGGAACGAGCTTTCTTT,CASSEGGERAFF
.,TRBV10-3,TRBJ1-3,TGTGCCACACAAACCCGGGGGGGCGTCTCTGGAAACACCATATATTTT,CATQTRGGVSGNTIYF
TRBD2,TRBV29-1,TRBJ2-3,TGCAGCGGGAGCGGGAGGGTATCAGATACGCAGTATTTT,CSGSGRVSDTQYF
.,TRBV30,TRBJ1-5,TGTGCCTGGGGTAGGGGTCTTAGCAATCAGCCCCAGCATTTT,CAWGRGLSNQPQHF
TRBD1,TRBV7-7,TRBJ2-5,TGTGCTAGCAGCGCCGCACAGGGGGCGGGGGAGACCCAGTACTTC,CASSAAQGAGETQYF
TRBD2,TRBV18,TRBJ2-7,TGTGCCAGCTCACCTCCGTACGGGACTAGGTCCGCTGAGCAGTACTTC,CASSPPYGTRSAEQYF
TRBD1,TRBV2,TRBJ1-2,TGTGCCAGCAGCTGGTCCGGGACAGGGTTACAGGGCTACACCTTC,CASSWSGTGLQGYTF